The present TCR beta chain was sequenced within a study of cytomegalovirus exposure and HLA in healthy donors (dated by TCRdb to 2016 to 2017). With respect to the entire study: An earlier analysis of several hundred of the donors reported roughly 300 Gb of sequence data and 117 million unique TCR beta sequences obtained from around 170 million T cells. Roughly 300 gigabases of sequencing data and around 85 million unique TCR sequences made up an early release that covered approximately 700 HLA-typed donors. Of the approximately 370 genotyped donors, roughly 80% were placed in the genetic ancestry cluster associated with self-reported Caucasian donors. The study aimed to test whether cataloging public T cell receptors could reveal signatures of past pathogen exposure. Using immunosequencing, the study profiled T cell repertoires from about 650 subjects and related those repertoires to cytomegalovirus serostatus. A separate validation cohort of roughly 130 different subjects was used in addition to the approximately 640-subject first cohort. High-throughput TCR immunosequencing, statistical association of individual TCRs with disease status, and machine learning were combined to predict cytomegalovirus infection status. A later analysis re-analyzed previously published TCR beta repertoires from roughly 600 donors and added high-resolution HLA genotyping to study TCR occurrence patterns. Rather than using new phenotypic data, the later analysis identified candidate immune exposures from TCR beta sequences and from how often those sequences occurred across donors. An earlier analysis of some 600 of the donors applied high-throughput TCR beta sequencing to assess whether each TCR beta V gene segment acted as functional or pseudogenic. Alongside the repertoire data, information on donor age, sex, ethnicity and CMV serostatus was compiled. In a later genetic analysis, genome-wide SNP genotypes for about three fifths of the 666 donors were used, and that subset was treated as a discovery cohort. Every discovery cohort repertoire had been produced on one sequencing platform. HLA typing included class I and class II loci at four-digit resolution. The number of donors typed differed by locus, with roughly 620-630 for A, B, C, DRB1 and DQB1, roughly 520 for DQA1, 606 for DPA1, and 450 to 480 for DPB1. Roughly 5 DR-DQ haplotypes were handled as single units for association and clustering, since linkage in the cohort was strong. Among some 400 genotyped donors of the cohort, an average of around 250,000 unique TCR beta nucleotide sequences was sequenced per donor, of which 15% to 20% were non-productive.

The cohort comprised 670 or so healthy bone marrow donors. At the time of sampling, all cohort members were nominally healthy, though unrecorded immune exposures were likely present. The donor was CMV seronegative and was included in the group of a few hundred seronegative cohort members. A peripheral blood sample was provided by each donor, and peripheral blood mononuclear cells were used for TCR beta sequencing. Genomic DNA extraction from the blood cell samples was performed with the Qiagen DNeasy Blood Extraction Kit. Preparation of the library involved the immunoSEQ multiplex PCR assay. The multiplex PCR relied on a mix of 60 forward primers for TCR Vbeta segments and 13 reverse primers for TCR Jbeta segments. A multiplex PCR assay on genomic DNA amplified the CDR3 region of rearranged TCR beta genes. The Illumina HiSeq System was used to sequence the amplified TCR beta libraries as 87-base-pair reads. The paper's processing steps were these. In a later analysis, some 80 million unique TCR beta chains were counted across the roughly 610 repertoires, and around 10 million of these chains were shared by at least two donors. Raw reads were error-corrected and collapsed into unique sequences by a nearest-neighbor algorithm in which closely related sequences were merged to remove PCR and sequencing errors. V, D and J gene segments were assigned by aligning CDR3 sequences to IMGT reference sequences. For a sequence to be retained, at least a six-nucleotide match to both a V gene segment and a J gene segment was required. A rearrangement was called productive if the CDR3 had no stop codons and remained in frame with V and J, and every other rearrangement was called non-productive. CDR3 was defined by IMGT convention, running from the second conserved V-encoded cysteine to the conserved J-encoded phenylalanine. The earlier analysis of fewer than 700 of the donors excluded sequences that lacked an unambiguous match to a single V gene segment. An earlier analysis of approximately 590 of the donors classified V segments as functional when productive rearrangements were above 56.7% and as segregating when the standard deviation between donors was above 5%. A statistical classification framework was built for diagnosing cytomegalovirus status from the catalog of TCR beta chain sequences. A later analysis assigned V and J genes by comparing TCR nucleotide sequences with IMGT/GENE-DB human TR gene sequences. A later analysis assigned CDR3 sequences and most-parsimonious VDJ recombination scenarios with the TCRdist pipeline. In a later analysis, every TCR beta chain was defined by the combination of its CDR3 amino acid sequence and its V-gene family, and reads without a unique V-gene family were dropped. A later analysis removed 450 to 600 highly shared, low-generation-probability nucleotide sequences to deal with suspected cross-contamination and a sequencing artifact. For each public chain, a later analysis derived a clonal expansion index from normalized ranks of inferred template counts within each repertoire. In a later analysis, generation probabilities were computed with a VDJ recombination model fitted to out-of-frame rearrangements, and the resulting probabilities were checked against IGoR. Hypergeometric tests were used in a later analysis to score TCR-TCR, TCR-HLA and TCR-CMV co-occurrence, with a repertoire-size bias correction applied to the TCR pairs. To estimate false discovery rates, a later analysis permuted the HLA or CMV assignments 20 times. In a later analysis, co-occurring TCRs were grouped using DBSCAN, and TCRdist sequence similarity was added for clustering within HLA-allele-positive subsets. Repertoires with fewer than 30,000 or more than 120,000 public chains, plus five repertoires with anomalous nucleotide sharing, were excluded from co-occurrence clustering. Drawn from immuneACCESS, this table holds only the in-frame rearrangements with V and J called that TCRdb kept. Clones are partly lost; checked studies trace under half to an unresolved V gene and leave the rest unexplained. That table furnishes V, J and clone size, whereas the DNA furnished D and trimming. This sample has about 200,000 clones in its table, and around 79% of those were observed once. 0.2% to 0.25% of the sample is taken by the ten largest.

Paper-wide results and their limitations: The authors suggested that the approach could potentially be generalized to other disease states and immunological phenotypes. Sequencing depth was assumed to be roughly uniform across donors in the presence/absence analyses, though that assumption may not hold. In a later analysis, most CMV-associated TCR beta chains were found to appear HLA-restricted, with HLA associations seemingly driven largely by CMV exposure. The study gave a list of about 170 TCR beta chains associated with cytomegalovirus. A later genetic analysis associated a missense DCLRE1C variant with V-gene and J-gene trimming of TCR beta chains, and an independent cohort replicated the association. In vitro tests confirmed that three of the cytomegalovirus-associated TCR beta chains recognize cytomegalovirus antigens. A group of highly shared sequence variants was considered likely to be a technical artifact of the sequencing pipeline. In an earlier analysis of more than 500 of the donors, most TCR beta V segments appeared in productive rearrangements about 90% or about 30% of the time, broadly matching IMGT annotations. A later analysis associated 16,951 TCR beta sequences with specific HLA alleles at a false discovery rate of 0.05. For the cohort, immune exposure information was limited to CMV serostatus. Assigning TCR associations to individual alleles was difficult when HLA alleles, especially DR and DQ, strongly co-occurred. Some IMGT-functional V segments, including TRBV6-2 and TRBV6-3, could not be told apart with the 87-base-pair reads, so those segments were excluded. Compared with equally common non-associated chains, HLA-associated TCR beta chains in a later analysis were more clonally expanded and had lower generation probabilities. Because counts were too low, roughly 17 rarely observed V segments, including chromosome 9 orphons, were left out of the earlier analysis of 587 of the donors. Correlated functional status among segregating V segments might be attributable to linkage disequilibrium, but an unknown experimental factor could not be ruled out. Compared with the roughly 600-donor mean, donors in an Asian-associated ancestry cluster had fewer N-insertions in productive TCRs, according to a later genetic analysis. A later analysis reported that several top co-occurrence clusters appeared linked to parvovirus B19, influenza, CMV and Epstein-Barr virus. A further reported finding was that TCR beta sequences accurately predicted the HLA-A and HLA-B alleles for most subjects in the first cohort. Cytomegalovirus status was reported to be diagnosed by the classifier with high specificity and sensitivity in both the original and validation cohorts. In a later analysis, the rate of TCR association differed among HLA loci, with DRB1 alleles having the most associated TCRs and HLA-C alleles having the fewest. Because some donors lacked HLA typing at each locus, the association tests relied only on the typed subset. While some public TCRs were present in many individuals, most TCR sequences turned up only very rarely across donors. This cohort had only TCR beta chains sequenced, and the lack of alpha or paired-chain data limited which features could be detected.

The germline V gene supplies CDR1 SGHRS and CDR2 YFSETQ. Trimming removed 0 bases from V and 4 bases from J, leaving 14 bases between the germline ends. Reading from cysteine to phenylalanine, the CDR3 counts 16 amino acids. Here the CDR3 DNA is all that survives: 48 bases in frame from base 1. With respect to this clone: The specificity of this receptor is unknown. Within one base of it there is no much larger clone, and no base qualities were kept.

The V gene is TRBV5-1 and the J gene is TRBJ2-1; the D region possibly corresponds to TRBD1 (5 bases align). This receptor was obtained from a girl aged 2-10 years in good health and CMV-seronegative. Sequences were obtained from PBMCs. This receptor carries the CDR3 CASSLAAGQTYNEQFF. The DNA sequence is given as TGCGCCAGCAGCTTGGCCGCAGGGCAGACATACAATGAGCAGTTCTTC. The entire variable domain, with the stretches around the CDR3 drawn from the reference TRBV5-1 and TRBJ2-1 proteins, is KAGVTQTPRYLIKTRGQQVTLSCSPISGHRSVSWYQQTPGQGLQFLFEYFSETQRNKGNFPGRFSGRQFSNSRSEMNVSTLELGDSALYLCASSLAAGQTYNEQFFGPGTRLTVL.